Below are 14 T cell receptor beta chains sequenced from a single sample in a study of blood T cells in healthy people across ages. A J-beta primer mix and a sample-barcoded 5' primer were used in a second PCR of about 7 to 12 cycles. TCRdb reprocessed the 5' RACE reads with MiXCR, giving one entry per CDR3 protein. The data hold some 550,000 distinct CDR3 sequences, with roughly 43% observed a single time. Sequencing was performed on blood. The receptors were gathered from a man older than 75 in good health.

This clonotype was detected only a few times. V is TRBV7-2 and J is TRBJ2-1; D unresolved. Germline CDR1 reads SGHTA; CDR2 reads FQGNSA. V lost 6 bases, J lost 0 bases, and 18 bases lay in between. The CDR3 length is 17 residues. CDR3 loop: CASSQRSGIISYNEQFF. The CDR3 coding sequence is TGTGCCAGCAGTCAACGGTCGGGTATAATCTCCTACAATGAGCAGTTCTTC.

This clonotype was picked up a small number of times. The rearrangement joins TRBV2 to TRBJ2-1; 7 bases fit TRBD2. The CDR3 has 14 residues. V gave up 4 bases and J gave up 9 bases; unmatched junction bases: 9. Germline V gene sequence: CDR1 SNHLY, CDR2 FYNNEI. CDR3 DNA sequence: TGTGCCAGCAGTGTGTTAGCGGGCCCGGGTGAGCAGTTCTTC. It is translated as CASSVLAGPGEQFF.

V and J are TRBV7-2 and TRBJ2-1; TRBD1 is a possible D gene (5 bases). Germline V lookup: CDR1 SGHTA, CDR2 FQGNSA. The CDR3 has 13 residues. V lost 8 bases to trimming and J lost 4 bases, with 12 bases between them. CDR3: CASSTALYNEQFF. CDR3 in DNA: TGTGCCAGCTCGACAGCCTTATACAATGAGCAGTTCTTC.

V and J are TRBV6-6 and TRBJ1-4; maybe TRBD1 (5 bases). This CDR3 is 14 amino acids long. Germline assignment: CDR1 MNHNY and CDR2 SVGAGI (reference sequence). V was pared by 5 bases and J by 2 bases, with 9 bases between. The CDR3 nucleotides read TGTGCCAGCAGTCCACAGGAGACTAATGAAAAACTGTTTTTT. It specifies CASSPQETNEKLFF.

This clonotype came up a few times. V is TRBV7-2 and J is TRBJ2-7; the D gene is possibly TRBD1 (5 bases). The V and J ends lost 3 bases and 5 bases respectively, with 11 bases between them. Per germline, CDR1 SGHTA and CDR2 FQGNSA. The CDR3 has 13 amino acids. CDR3: CASSLAGQDEQYF. The CDR3 bases are TGTGCCAGCAGCTTGGCAGGGCAGGACGAGCAGTACTTC. The full variable domain, completed using reference TRBV7-2 and TRBJ2-7, is GAGVSQSPSNKVTEKGKDVELRCDPISGHTALYWYRQSLGQGLEFLIYFQGNSAPDKSGLPSDRFSAERTGGSVSTLTIQRTQQEDSAVYLCASSLAGQDEQYFGPGTRLTVT.

The V gene is TRBV7-7, the J gene TRBJ2-3; TRBD1 is a possible D gene (5 bases). V was clipped by 11 bases and J by 2 bases, with 20 bases between them. The CDR3 runs to 15 residues. Germline loops: CDR1 SSHAT, CDR2 FNYEAQ (reference sequence). Here the CDR3 DNA reads TGTGCCCCAGTATCCCAGGGTCAAGCCACAGATACGCAGTATTTT. Amino acid sequence: CAPVSQGQATDTQYF. Based on the CDR3 plus reference TRBV7-7 and TRBJ2-3, the full variable domain is GAGVSQSPRYKVTKRGQDVTLRCDPISSHATLYWYQQALGQGPEFLTYFNYEAQPDKSGLPSDRFSAERPEGSISTLTIQRTEQRDSAMYRCAPVSQGQATDTQYFGPGTRLTVL.

The chain recombines TRBV12-3 or TRBV12-4 with TRBJ2-1; TRBD2 matches 11 bases. V trimming: 4 bases; J trimming: 6 bases; junction bases outside the gene matches: 8. This CDR3 comprises 16 residues. The CDR3 region has the DNA TGTGCCAGCAGTTCACCACCGGGACTAGCGGTCAATGAGCAGTTCTTC. It specifies CASSSPPGLAVNEQFF.

The genes are TRBV7-9 and TRBJ2-3; TRBD2 agrees at 13 bases. The ends lost 1 base at V and 7 bases at J; junction bases unmatched: 8. The CDR3 runs 17 residues. Germline V lookup: CDR1 SEHNR, CDR2 FQNEAQ (reference sequence). This chain's CDR3 is CASSLERLAGGLNTQYF. The CDR3 DNA follows: TGTGCCAGCAGCTTAGAGCGACTAGCGGGAGGACTAAATACGCAGTATTTT.

The DNA for the CDR3 is TGTGCCAGCAGTCTGAATACAGGGGGCGCAAACACTGAAGCTTTCTTT. Translating it yields CASSLNTGGANTEAFF. The chain combines TRBV12-3 or TRBV12-4 with TRBJ1-1, with 9 bases matching TRBD1. The CDR3 loop spans 16 amino acids. Trimming cost V 5 bases and J 2 bases; bases outside gene matches: 9.

V gene TRBV29-1 combines with J gene TRBJ2-5, with D hard to call. The V gene lost 6 bases and the J gene lost 0 bases, with 5 bases spanning the gap. CDR3 length equals 11 residues. CDR1 is SQVTM and CDR2 is ANQGSEA in the germline V gene. CDR3 nucleotides: TGCAGCGTCGGGTACCAAGAGACCCAGTACTTC. It specifies CSVGYQETQYF.

The chain recombines TRBV7-3 with TRBJ2-1; D may be TRBD1 (5 bases). The CDR3 extends over 16 amino acids. The germline gives CDR1 SGHTA, CDR2 FQGTGA. Trimming stripped 5 bases from V and 2 bases from J, with 16 bases between. The CDR3 loop reads CASSPEQGRPYNEQFF. In nucleotides, the CDR3 is TGTGCCAGCAGCCCAGAGCAGGGTCGCCCCTACAATGAGCAGTTCTTC.

The CDR3 loop is CASSLGRGGITYEQYF. DNA for the CDR3: TGTGCCAGCAGCTTGGGCCGGGGTGGCATCACCTACGAGCAGTACTTC. The chain links TRBV5-5 to TRBJ2-7; perhaps TRBD2 as D (5 bases). The CDR3 is 16 residues long. In germline, CDR1 is SGHKS, CDR2 YYEKEE (reference sequence). V was trimmed by 0 bases and J by 2 bases, leaving 15 bases between them. The whole variable domain, filled in from reference TRBV5-5 and TRBJ2-7, reads DAGVTQSPTHLIKTRGQQVTLRCSPISGHKSVSWYQQVLGQGPQFIFQYYEKEERGRGNFPDRFSARQFPNYSSELNVNALLLGDSALYLCASSLGRGGITYEQYFGPGTRLTVT.

This chain connects TRBV7-9 to TRBJ1-2, with a possible D match to TRBD1 (5 bases). In germline, CDR1 is SEHNR, CDR2 FQNEAQ (reference sequence). The CDR3 totals 15 residues. Trimming shortened V by 7 bases and J by 0 bases, and 15 bases separated the two germline ends. The CDR3 DNA follows: TGTGCCAGCATATTAGGGGCCAGCCCTAACTATGGCTACACCTTC. This translates into CASILGASPNYGYTF.

As concerns this clonotype: Just one base apart from a much larger clone, this may be a read error. The chain uses TRBV6-5 and TRBJ2-7; a possible D gene is TRBD2 (6 bases). CDR3 size: 12 residues. Trimming removed 10 bases at V and 9 bases at J, with 19 bases between. Germline V gene sequence: CDR1 MNHEY, CDR2 SVGAGI. The CDR3, as DNA: TGTGCCACCCTCGCCGTGGGGGGTGTGCAGTACTTC. It translates to CATLAVGGVQYF.